This T cell receptor (beta chain) was retrieved from a study of OX40 agonist ivuxolimab in advanced cancers. The protocol was immunoSEQ multiplex PCR, while the TCRdb copy is restricted to in-frame clones and leaves out a portion. This repertoire shows approximately 52,000 clones, over 80% found once; its top ten account for just under 4%. In regard to this clone: One end of the junction fails to match germline, which may point to a read error.

Germline V gene lookup returns CDR1 SGHNT and CDR2 YYREEE (reference sequence). The CDR3 spans 13 residues. This clonotype was sampled from an adult with an advanced solid tumor such as melanoma, head and neck, liver or kidney cancer. This chain connects TRBV5-4 to TRBJ2-7; TRBD1 might be the D (6 bases). Sequenced here: CD4+ or CD8+ T cells sorted from blood, sampled in a trial of the OX40 agonist ivuxolimab. The CDR3 bases are TGTGCCAGCAGCTTGGTCAGTAGCGTCACAGGGCACTTC. Amino acid sequence: CASSLVSSVTGHF.